These 20 T cell receptor beta chains came from one sample sequenced in a study of cytomegalovirus exposure and HLA in healthy donors. PCR involved 60 Vbeta and 13 Jbeta primers. Sequencing used immunoSEQ multiplex PCR; TCRdb keeps in-frame clones, though not all of them. The listing contains about 70,000 clones. The sample comprised PBMCs. These receptors originate from a female donor in good health and CMV-seropositive.

The CDR3 DNA reads as TGTGCCAGCATAGCCGTTCGGAACACCGGGGAGCTGTTTTTT. It codes for CASIAVRNTGELFF. The V gene is TRBV7-9, the J gene TRBJ2-2; no definite D call. The CDR3 covers 14 residues. Per germline, CDR1 SEHNR and CDR2 FQNEAQ (reference sequence). V lost 7 bases to trimming and J lost 1 base, with 10 bases between them.

The chain couples TRBV7-9 to TRBJ2-5; possibly TRBD1 for D (6 bases). V was trimmed by 1 base and J by 0 bases, leaving 15 bases between them. The CDR3 runs to 17 residues. Per the germline V gene, CDR1 is SEHNR and CDR2 is FQNEAQ (reference sequence). The CDR3 region is CASSLGGRGMDQETQYF. The CDR3 nucleotides read TGTGCCAGCAGCTTAGGCGGTAGGGGGATGGACCAAGAGACCCAGTACTTC.

Turning to this clone: Distinct nucleotide sequences in the sample also encode this CDR3. The chain has TRBV6-5 and TRBJ2-1, with a tentative D call TRBD2 (6 bases). V was shortened by 0 bases and J by 1 base, with 7 bases between the two germline ends. The germline V gene encodes CDR1 MNHEY and CDR2 SVGAGI. The CDR3 sequence is 15 residues long. CDR3 loop: CASSYSGGSYNEQFF. In nucleotides, the CDR3 is TGTGCCAGCAGTTACTCGGGGGGTTCCTACAATGAGCAGTTCTTC.

The J gene is TRBJ2-5, the V gene TRBV9, with unresolved D. V lost 2 bases and J lost 5, with 10 bases in between. The V gene's germline CDR1 is SGDLS and CDR2 YYNGEE. This CDR3 region has 13 residues. The CDR3 nucleotides read TGTGCCAGCAGCGTTCAGGATATGGAGACCCAGTACTTC. Amino acids: CASSVQDMETQYF.

The chain has TRBV18 and TRBJ2-7; perhaps TRBD2 as D (7 bases). This CDR3 is 14 amino acids long. V was shortened by 3 bases and J by 4 bases, with 13 bases between the two germline ends. The germline V gene encodes CDR1 KGHSH and CDR2 LQKENI. CDR3 loop: CASSPGGQGYEQYF. CDR3 nucleotides: TGTGCCAGCTCACCCGGGGGGCAGGGATACGAGCAGTACTTC.

This chain joins TRBV28 and TRBJ2-3, with 13 bases that match TRBD2. CDR3 length: 16 amino acids. Unmatched junction bases numbered 12, after V lost 5 bases and J lost 10 bases. Germline V gene data show CDR1 as MDHEN and CDR2 as SYDVKM. CDR3 nucleotides: TGTGCCAGCAGTACAACTAGCGGGGGGGCGAGAGGGGCGCAGTATTTT. The encoded protein is CASSTTSGGARGAQYF.

J is TRBJ2-5 and V is TRBV7-3, with 7 bases that match TRBD2. The CDR3 is 19 residues long. Germline V CDR1 and CDR2: SGHTA, FQGTGA. V lost 5 bases, J lost 3 bases, and 21 bases stayed unmatched. The CDR3 DNA sequence: TGTGCCAGCAGCGTACGACTTATGTACAGCGGGACTGAGAAAGAGACCCAGTACTTC. It encodes CASSVRLMYSGTEKETQYF.

The V and J genes are TRBV2 and TRBJ2-7, with TRBD2 identical over 16 bases. Germline values: CDR1 SNHLY, CDR2 FYNNEI. With 3 bases clipped from V and 3 bases from J, the junction kept 5 bases outside the gene matches. This CDR3 spans 17 amino acids. CDR3 bases: TGTGCCAGCAGTGAGGGACTAGCGGGAGGGCTTCGCTACGAGCAGTACTTC. It translates to CASSEGLAGGLRYEQYF.

Concerning this clone: The junction and the germline gene differ at one end; a read error may be behind it. The gene calls are TRBV7-7 and TRBJ2-5; 14 bases match TRBD2. This CDR3 spans 18 amino acids. Germline V gene sequence: CDR1 SSHAT, CDR2 FNYEAQ (reference sequence). The CDR3 is CASSLAPGTSGSAETQYF. DNA of the CDR3: TGTGCTAGCAGCTTGGCCCCCGGGACTAGCGGGAGTGCAGAGACCCAGTACTTC.

The gene calls are TRBV11-3 and TRBJ1-1; D may be TRBD1 (5 bases). The CDR3 extends over 13 amino acids. The germline CDR1 and CDR2 sequences are SGHNT and YENEEA. Trimming removed 5 bases from V and 5 bases from J, with 12 bases in between. The CDR3 DNA sequence: TGTGCCAGCAGCCCACCGGGGGAGACTGAAGCTTTCTTT. This sequence encodes CASSPPGETEAFF. The whole variable domain, filled in from reference TRBV11-3 and TRBJ1-1, reads EAGVVQSPRYKIIEKKQPVAFWCNPISGHNTLYWYLQNLGQGPELLIRYENEEAVDDSQLPKDRFSAERLKGVDSTLKIQPAELGDSAVYLCASSPPGETEAFFGQGTRLTVV.

This chain links TRBV28 with TRBJ1-5, with D uncertain. Trimming cost V 0 bases and J 4 bases, with 13 bases left between them. The CDR3 runs to 16 residues. Germline lookup yields CDR1 MDHEN and CDR2 SYDVKM. CDR3 sequence reads: CASSLWRDRNNQPQHF. The DNA for the CDR3 is TGTGCCAGCAGTTTATGGCGGGATAGGAATAATCAGCCCCAGCATTTT.

This sequence joins TRBV4-3 and TRBJ2-3, with 9 bases aligning to TRBD2. This CDR3 contains 14 residues. Germline lookup yields CDR1 LGHNA and CDR2 YSLEER. Unmatched junction bases numbered 5, after V lost 4 bases and J lost 6 bases. CDR3 protein: CASSPVAGADTQYF. In DNA, the CDR3 is TGCGCCAGCAGCCCCGTAGCGGGGGCTGATACGCAGTATTTT.

This sequence joins TRBV28 and TRBJ2-2; no definite D call. Looked up from germline, CDR1 is MDHEN and CDR2 is SYDVKM. With 7 bases removed from V and 5 bases from J, the gap between germline ends came to 17 bases. CDR3 length: 15 residues. The CDR3 coding sequence is TGTGCCAGCACCCTAGGTCGGATGGAGACCGGGGAGCTGTTTTTT. Translated: CASTLGRMETGELFF. Full variable domain (rest looked up from reference TRBV28 and TRBJ2-2): DVKVTQSSRYLVKRTGEKVFLECVQDMDHENMFWYRQDPGLGLRLIYFSYDVKMKEKGDIPEGYSVSREKKERFSLILESASTNQTSMYLCASTLGRMETGELFFGEGSRLTVL.

This chain joins TRBV7-3 and TRBJ2-1, with 8 bases fitting TRBD1. The CDR3 spans 15 residues. Looked up from germline, CDR1 is SGHTA and CDR2 is FQGTGA. Trimming cost V 8 bases and J 1 base; bases outside gene matches: 7. The CDR3 bases are TGTGCCAGCGCGCGAACAGGGGGTTCCTACAATGAGCAGTTCTTC. The encoded protein is CASARTGGSYNEQFF.

This chain links TRBV18 with TRBJ1-1; D ambiguous. V was pared by 2 bases and J by 2 bases, with 12 bases between. CDR1 is KGHSH and CDR2 is LQKENI in the germline V gene. CDR3 length: 15 residues. CDR3: CASSPRQEPNTEAFF. As DNA, the CDR3 is TGTGCCAGCTCACCAAGGCAGGAACCCAACACTGAAGCTTTCTTT.

The V and J genes are TRBV6-1 and TRBJ1-1; D is unresolved. The germline V gene has CDR1 MNHNS and CDR2 SASEGT. V lost 3 bases and J lost 1, with 12 bases in between. The CDR3 has 15 amino acids. The CDR3 nucleotides are TGTGCCAGCAGTGACCCATGGGCCCAGAACACTGAAGCTTTCTTT. It encodes CASSDPWAQNTEAFF.

The rearrangement joins TRBV6-6 to TRBJ1-2; 7 bases align to TRBD1. V shed 6 bases, J shed 4 bases, and the junction held 5 bases outside the gene matches. Germline CDR1 reads MNHNY; CDR2 reads SVGAGI (reference sequence). The CDR3 is 13 residues long. CDR3 DNA: TGTGCCAGCAGCGATTACAGGGGCTATGGCTACACCTTC. As protein: CASSDYRGYGYTF.

The J gene is TRBJ1-3, the V gene TRBV5-1; D gene unclear. The CDR3 contains 14 residues. The V gene's germline CDR1 is SGHRS and CDR2 YFSETQ. The germline V and J ends were trimmed by 4 bases and 1 base, with 9 bases remaining between them. CDR3 sequence reads: CASSPEHSGNTIYF. CDR3 bases: TGCGCCAGCAGCCCCGAGCATTCTGGAAACACCATATATTTT.

The genes are TRBV19 and TRBJ2-7; TRBD1 matches 9 bases. V gave up 3 bases and J gave up 5 bases; unmatched junction bases: 8. This CDR3 region has 15 residues. The germline CDR1 and CDR2 sequences are LNHDA and SQIVND (reference sequence). The CDR3 loop reads CASSITGTGSHEQYF. CDR3 sequence (DNA): TGTGCCAGTAGTATCACCGGGACAGGGTCCCACGAGCAGTACTTC.

V is TRBV18 and J is TRBJ2-7, with D possibly matching TRBD1 (5 bases). Per germline, CDR1 KGHSH and CDR2 LQKENI. V was clipped by 3 bases and J by 6 bases, with 15 bases between them. This CDR3 spans 14 amino acids. The CDR3 sequence: CASSPDTVFFEQYF. The CDR3 coding sequence is TGTGCCAGCTCACCGGACACGGTTTTCTTCGAGCAGTACTTC.